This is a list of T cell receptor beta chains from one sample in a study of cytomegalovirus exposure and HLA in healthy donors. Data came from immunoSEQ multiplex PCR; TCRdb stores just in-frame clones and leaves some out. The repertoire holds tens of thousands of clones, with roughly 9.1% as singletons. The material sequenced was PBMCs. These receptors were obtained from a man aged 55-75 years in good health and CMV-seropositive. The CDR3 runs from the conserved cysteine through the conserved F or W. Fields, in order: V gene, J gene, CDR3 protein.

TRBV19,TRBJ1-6,CASSEGLNAASPLHF
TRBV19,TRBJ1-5,CASSIGTGGYQPQHF
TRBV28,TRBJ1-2,CASSFLGTGLNYGYTF
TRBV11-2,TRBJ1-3,CASSQTRGSGNTIYF
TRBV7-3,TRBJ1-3,CASSSPVPGNTIYF
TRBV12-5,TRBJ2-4,CASSDGRQQYF
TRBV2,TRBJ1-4,CASNAGIGNEKLFF
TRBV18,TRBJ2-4,CASSPLDRENIQYF
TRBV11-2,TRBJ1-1,CASSPIAGAFF
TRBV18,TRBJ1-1,CASSPRTGAMNTEAFF
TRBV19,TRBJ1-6,CASSILGPGSPLHF
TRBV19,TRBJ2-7,CANSGQGAARGEQYF
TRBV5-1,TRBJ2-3,CASTSPGLAADTQYF
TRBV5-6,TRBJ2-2,CASSLATGELFF
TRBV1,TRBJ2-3,CTSSQARQQVSTDTQYF
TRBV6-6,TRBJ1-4,CASRTTGGDEKLFF
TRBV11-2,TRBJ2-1,CASSPFLADVDKRYNEQFF